The sequence of this T cell receptor (beta chain) was determined in a study of T-cell reconstitution after alpha-beta-depleted transplantation in children. Germline CDR1 is SGHTA and CDR2 is FQGNSA. V was clipped by 5 bases and J by 6 bases, with 10 bases between them. This CDR3 is built from 13 residues. A library of TCRbeta sequences, prepared with unique molecular identifiers, was generated. TCRdb re-derived calls from the PCR reads in MiXCR, one entry per CDR3 protein. The table has about 360,000 distinct CDR3 sequences, roughly 14% seen once. This clonotype has at least ten counts. This rearrangement joins TRBV7-2 to TRBJ2-2; maybe TRBD1 (6 bases). Sample: PBMCs, taken from the stem cell graft. The receptor was derived from a human donor who donated a stem cell graft to a child with Fanconi anemia. The CDR3 protein is CASSRPGAGELFF. The CDR3 DNA is TGTGCCAGCAGCCGTCCAGGGGCCGGGGAGCTGTTTTTT.